The entry that follows covers one T cell receptor beta chain sequence. Its target is not known. It was with 60 Vbeta and 13 Jbeta primers that the PCR ran. Some clones are missing from TCRdb's copy, which holds only in-frame ones; the method was immunoSEQ multiplex PCR. Of tens of thousands of clones listed, nearly 80% are singletons. This sample is part of a study of cytomegalovirus exposure and HLA in healthy donors. Study conclusions and caveats: Prior analysis indicated that the majority of TCR beta V segments exhibited productivity approximately 90% or approximately 30% of the time. The later analysis indicated that the majority of CMV-associated TCR beta chains appeared HLA-restricted. Rarity characterized most TCR sequences, yet some public TCRs appeared in many donors. Specificity of a few CMV-associated chains for CMV antigens was verified in vitro.

Germline-derived CDR1 and CDR2 are SGHTA and FQGNSA. J lost 2 bases, V lost 5 bases, and 6 bases had no gene match. This CDR3 is built from 15 residues. What was sequenced was PBMCs. The sequence derives from a female donor in good health and CMV-seronegative. V is TRBV7-2 and J is TRBJ2-1, with TRBD2 identical over 7 bases. CDR3 in DNA: TGTGCCAGCAGCCTGGGTGGGGGGGCCTACAATGAGCAGTTCTTC. This codes for CASSLGGGAYNEQFF.